This T cell receptor beta chain was sequenced during a study of cytomegalovirus exposure and HLA in healthy donors (dated by TCRdb to about 2017). Broadly, across the study: In an earlier analysis of some 550 of the donors, around 300 Gb of sequence data and 90 million to 120 million unique TCR beta sequences from 180 million or so T cells were reported. Besides the first cohort of 666 subjects, a separate validation cohort made up of 120 different subjects was used. Donor age, sex, ethnicity and CMV serostatus were compiled together with the repertoire data. An earlier analysis of fewer than 750 of the donors used high-throughput TCR beta sequencing to judge whether each TCR beta V gene segment behaved as functional or pseudogenic. The T cell repertoires of 670 or so subjects were profiled by immunosequencing and related to cytomegalovirus serostatus. Class I and class II HLA loci were covered by the typing at four-digit resolution. On average, around 230,000 unique TCR beta nucleotide sequences were sequenced per donor among some 430 genotyped donors of the cohort, with about 17% of those sequences being non-productive. Rather than using new phenotypic data, the later analysis identified candidate immune exposures from TCR beta sequences and from how often those sequences occurred across donors. The study was designed to test whether signatures of past pathogen exposure could be identified by cataloging public T cell receptors. An early release covering roughly 580 HLA-typed donors comprised around 300 gigabases of sequencing data and tens of millions of unique TCR sequences. To predict cytomegalovirus infection status, the study combined high-throughput TCR immunosequencing, statistical association of individual TCRs with disease status, and machine learning. Every repertoire in the discovery cohort had been generated on one and the same sequencing platform. About five DR-DQ haplotypes were handled as single units for association and clustering because linkage in the cohort was strong. A later genetic analysis used genome-wide SNP genotypes for about 65% of the roughly 670 donors, treating that subset as a discovery cohort. In a later analysis, previously published TCR beta repertoires from 666 donors were re-analyzed and high-resolution HLA genotyping was added so that TCR occurrence patterns could be studied. The genetic ancestry cluster associated with self-reported Caucasian donors included 65% to 90% of the 350 to 500 genotyped donors. The number of donors typed differed by locus, with about 629-630 for A, B, C, DRB1 and DQB1, roughly 520 for DQA1, some 570 for DPA1, and under 490 for DPB1. General study outcomes and caveats: At a false discovery rate of 0.05, a later analysis linked under 20,000 TCR beta sequences to specific HLA alleles. According to a later analysis, TCR association rates differed among HLA loci, with DRB1 alleles showing the most associated TCRs and HLA-C alleles showing the fewest. A further reported finding was that TCR beta sequences accurately predicted the HLA-A and HLA-B alleles for most subjects in the first cohort. The authors suggested that the approach could potentially be extended to other disease states and immunological phenotypes. A group of highly shared sequence variants was considered likely to be a technical artifact of the sequencing pipeline. In both the original and validation cohorts, the classifier was reported to diagnose cytomegalovirus status with high specificity and sensitivity. Roughly uniform sequencing depth across donors was assumed in presence/absence analyses, although this assumption may not hold. Most TCR sequences were observed very rarely across donors, whereas some public TCRs were present in many individuals. In a later analysis, HLA-associated TCR beta chains were found to be more clonally expanded and to have lower generation probabilities than equally common non-associated chains. Because HLA typing was missing for some donors at each locus, association tests included only the typed subset. A later analysis found that most CMV-associated TCR beta chains appeared HLA-restricted, with HLA associations seemingly driven largely by CMV exposure. Because counts were too low, roughly 18 rarely observed V segments, including chromosome 9 orphons, were left out of the earlier analysis of 587 of the donors. A total of around 150 TCR beta chains were listed by the study as associated with cytomegalovirus. CMV serostatus was the only immune exposure information available for the cohort. Assigning TCR associations to individual alleles was difficult when HLA alleles, especially DR and DQ, strongly co-occurred. Several of the top co-occurrence clusters appeared to be linked to parvovirus B19, influenza, CMV and Epstein-Barr virus, according to a later analysis. An association between a missense DCLRE1C variant and V-gene and J-gene trimming of TCR beta chains was found in a later genetic analysis and replicated in an independent cohort. In an earlier analysis of about 600 of the donors, most TCR beta V segments appeared in productive rearrangements about 87% or about 30% of the time, broadly matching IMGT annotations. Three of the identified cytomegalovirus-associated TCR beta chains were confirmed in vitro to be specific for cytomegalovirus antigens. Correlated functional status among segregating V segments might reflect linkage disequilibrium, but an unknown experimental factor could not be ruled out. In this cohort, only TCR beta chains were sequenced, and detectable features were limited by the absence of alpha or paired-chain data. In a later genetic analysis, fewer N-insertions in productive TCRs were reported among donors in an Asian-associated ancestry cluster than the roughly 700-donor mean.

The cohort comprised under 700 healthy bone marrow donors. All cohort members were sampled while nominally healthy, although unrecorded immune exposures were likely present. The donor tested CMV seronegative, placing the donor among the approximately 400 seronegative members of the cohort. A peripheral blood sample was provided by each donor, and peripheral blood mononuclear cells were used for TCR beta sequencing. Genomic DNA was extracted from the blood cell samples with the Qiagen DNeasy Blood Extraction Kit. A single count supports this clone. This receptor's antigen is unknown. No quality values exist for individual bases; no much larger clone is one base distant. Libraries were made using the immunoSEQ multiplex PCR assay. For the multiplex PCR, a mixture combining 60 forward primers for TCR Vbeta segments and 13 reverse primers for TCR Jbeta segments was used. The CDR3 region of rearranged TCR beta genes was amplified from genomic DNA with a multiplex PCR assay. The amplified TCR beta libraries were sequenced on the Illumina HiSeq System as 87-base-pair reads. Per the original workflow: A later analysis counted approximately 74 million unique TCR beta chains across the 600 to 850 repertoires, and some 11 million of these chains were shared by at least two donors. A nearest-neighbor algorithm error-corrected the raw reads and collapsed the reads into unique sequences, merging closely related sequences to remove PCR and sequencing errors. CDR3 sequences were aligned to IMGT reference sequences to assign V, D and J gene segments. Each retained sequence needed at least a six-nucleotide match to both a V gene segment and a J gene segment. A rearrangement was called productive if the CDR3 had no stop codons and remained in frame with V and J, and every other rearrangement was called non-productive. CDR3 was defined by IMGT convention, running from the second conserved V-encoded cysteine to the conserved J-encoded phenylalanine. In an earlier analysis of around 540 of the donors, sequences lacking an unambiguous match to a single V gene segment were excluded. An earlier analysis of about 600 of the donors called V segments functional above 56.7% productive rearrangements and segregating when the between-donor standard deviation exceeded 5%. A statistical classification framework was built to diagnose cytomegalovirus status from the catalog of TCR beta chain sequences. V and J gene assignment, in a later analysis, came from comparing TCR nucleotide sequences with IMGT/GENE-DB human TR gene sequences. Using the TCRdist pipeline, a later analysis assigned CDR3 sequences along with most-parsimonious VDJ recombination scenarios. In a later analysis, each TCR beta chain was defined by its CDR3 amino acid sequence together with its V-gene family, and reads without a unique V-gene family were excluded. To address suspected cross-contamination and a sequencing artifact, a later analysis removed some 620 highly shared, low-generation-probability nucleotide sequences. A later analysis calculated a clonal expansion index for each public chain from normalized within-repertoire ranks of inferred template counts. A later analysis computed generation probabilities with a VDJ recombination model fitted to out-of-frame rearrangements, and checked the results against IGoR. In a later analysis, TCR-TCR, TCR-HLA and TCR-CMV co-occurrence was scored with hypergeometric tests, and a repertoire-size bias correction was applied to TCR pairs. To estimate false discovery rates, a later analysis permuted the HLA or CMV assignments 20 times. In a later analysis, co-occurring TCRs were grouped with DBSCAN, and TCRdist sequence similarity was added when clustering was performed within HLA-allele-positive subsets. Repertoires with fewer than 30,000 or more than 120,000 public chains were left out of co-occurrence clustering, as were five repertoires with anomalous nucleotide sharing. As stored in TCRdb, this immuneACCESS dataset retains in-frame rearrangements with V and J assigned. A fraction of the clones does not appear; measured against another copy, unresolved V genes explain less than half of the discrepancy, and the remainder lacks a known reason. V and J calls and clone size are as listed in that table; D and trimming were resolved from the DNA. Within this sample are 160,000 or so clones, with roughly three quarters of them counted one time only. More than 1.2% of the sample comes from the top ten.

Sequenced material: PBMCs. The receptor was derived from a man aged 55 to 70 in good health and CMV-seronegative.

The nucleotides are TGCGCCAGCAGTGTAGATTCCGGGACTAGGGGACGTCGGTTCTTC. Translated, this gives CASSVDSGTRGRRFF. The chain links TRBV10-1 with TRBJ2-1, and 8 junction bases match TRBD2. There are 15 amino acids in the CDR3, from cysteine to phenylalanine inclusive. Of the read, only the CDR3 DNA is kept; its 45 bases are in frame from base 1. For CDR1 and CDR2, the germline V gene (reference sequence) lists WNHNN and SYGVQD. Ends trimmed: V by 4 bases, J by 15 bases; bases unmatched to a gene: 17.